The TCR beta chain under discussion was sequenced for a study of response to subunit inactivated influenza vaccine. One entry per CDR3 protein results from TCRdb running MiXCR on the RT-PCR reads. The sample has 800,000 to 1,000,000 distinct CDR3 sequences; 21% are singletons. This clonotype showed up just a few times. Looked up from germline, CDR1 is SGHTA and CDR2 is FQGNSA. This CDR3 contains 12 residues. Trimming left V 5 bases short and J 8 bases short, with 10 bases between. This TCR was sampled from a man aged 50 to 59 who received an inactivated influenza vaccine. The V call is TRBV7-2, the J call TRBJ2-1, with D perhaps being TRBD1 or TRBD2 (6 bases each). This specimen consisted of PBMCs from blood, obtained around 5 days after vaccination. The CDR3 here is CASSGRGDEQFF. As DNA, the CDR3 is TGTGCCAGCAGCGGTAGGGGGGATGAGCAGTTCTTC.